A single sample is the source of the 5 T cell receptor beta chains below, sequenced in a study of cytomegalovirus exposure and HLA in healthy donors. This table comes from immunoSEQ multiplex PCR, and its TCRdb copy is limited to in-frame clones, with some not included. This table has 76,000 or so clones, roughly 94% appearing once. The source material was PBMCs. Receptor source: a woman aged 18-35 years in good health and CMV-seronegative.

The chain joins TRBV6-1 to TRBJ2-7; possibly TRBD2 for D (5 bases). Germline values: CDR1 MNHNS, CDR2 SASEGT. V was pared by 7 bases and J by 6 bases, with 16 bases between. This CDR3 has 13 amino acids. CDR3 coding DNA: TGTGCCAGCAAAGAGGGAGATGTAAGCGAGCAGTACTTC. Its translation is CASKEGDVSEQYF.

There are a few counts of this clone. This chain uses TRBV30 with TRBJ1-2; unclear D gene. The CDR3 runs 13 residues. Trimming removed 0 bases from V and 8 bases from J, with 13 bases in between. Germline V gene lookup returns CDR1 GTSNPN and CDR2 SVGIG (reference sequence). The CDR3 reads CAWSVRTPGGYTF. CDR3 coding DNA: TGTGCCTGGAGTGTACGCACCCCGGGGGGCTACACCTTC.

This sequence joins TRBV5-1 and TRBJ2-1, with TRBD2 matching over 13 bases. The CDR3 sequence is 17 residues long. J was trimmed by 2 bases and V by 2 bases; bases with no gene match: 4. Germline assignment: CDR1 SGHRS and CDR2 YFSETQ. CDR3 in DNA: TGCGCCAGCAGCTTCTCACTAGCGGGGGGGCCCTACAATGAGCAGTTCTTC. It encodes CASSFSLAGGPYNEQFF. The whole variable domain, remainder taken from reference TRBV5-1 and TRBJ2-1, is KAGVTQTPRYLIKTRGQQVTLSCSPISGHRSVSWYQQTPGQGLQFLFEYFSETQRNKGNFPGRFSGRQFSNSRSEMNVSTLELGDSALYLCASSFSLAGGPYNEQFFGPGTRLTVL.

The V call is TRBV6-6, the J call TRBJ1-6; TRBD1 agrees at 9 bases. The CDR3 length is 16 residues. Per the germline V gene, CDR1 is MNHNY and CDR2 is SVGAGI (reference sequence). Losses at the gene ends were 4 bases for V and 5 bases for J; bases not matched to a gene: 6. The CDR3 loop is CASSLGTGLNNSPLHF. The CDR3 DNA is TGTGCCAGCAGTTTGGGGACAGGGCTGAATAATTCACCCCTCCACTTT.

CDR3 residues: CASSYWGQGSEQYF. The CDR3 bases are TGTGCCAGCAGTTACTGGGGACAGGGATCCGAGCAGTACTTC. The V gene is TRBV6-5, the J gene TRBJ2-7, with 9 bases aligning to TRBD1. Trimming removed 1 base from V and 6 bases from J; junction bases left unmatched: 4. Germline V gene lookup returns CDR1 MNHEY and CDR2 SVGAGI. The CDR3 extends over 14 amino acids.